This T cell receptor beta chain was sequenced in a study of shared clonotypes between healthy human individuals (dated by TCRdb to the early 2020s). With respect to the entire study: A couple of women and a few men aged 18 to 49 years were included in the cohort. For each donor, three plates each were used for CD4 naive and CD4 memory, two plates were used for CD8 naive, and one plate was used for CD8 memory. Blood TCR repertoires of four to six healthy adults were deeply sequenced to estimate repertoire size and the extent of clonotype sharing between individuals. To increase sequencing depth and limit assay-specific biases, TCR repertoire library preparation and sequencing were carried out by different laboratories using diverse techniques. Between about 0.85 and 8.9 billion PBMCs per donor were obtained by leukapheresis. The study at large found these results: Pairwise subsampling indicated that sequencing depth was expected to affect the degree of clonotype sharing among donors. Because the study included a small number of donors, the genetic and exposure-history diversity represented was limited. Across four donors, about 5% of naive CD4, over 3% of naive CD8, about 2.3% of memory CD4, and 0.3% to 0.45% of memory CD8 clonotypes were shared. Larger estimated clonotype richness was generally found for naive subsets than for memory subsets. Higher generation probabilities were observed for clonotypes shared by all four sorted-subset donors than for non-shared clonotypes. Even with the large sequencing depth, rarefaction of the sorted-subset datasets indicated that sequencing was incomplete. Sampling was restricted to blood, and TCR repertoires in tissue are likely to differ from TCR repertoires in blood.

Comment on this clone: There is no known antigen for this receptor. Qualities for individual bases were not recorded, and no much larger clone is one base off.

The donors were healthy, HIV-negative adults who had no recently reported acute infections or vaccinations. Every donor was a Caucasian adult living in Nashville, Tennessee, USA. CD4+ T cells were enriched through magnetic negative selection, after which naive cells were positively selected on CD45RA and the remaining negative fraction served as the memory subset. Blood was collected by leukapheresis, and PBMCs were isolated by Ficoll-Histopaque density gradient centrifugation and then cryopreserved in liquid nitrogen vapor phase. Analytical flow cytometry was used to check the purity and quantity of every magnetically sorted T cell population. From each sorted fraction, genomic DNA was isolated and quantified by UV absorbance on a Nanodrop 2000c. The germline V gene gives CDR1 as SGHRS and CDR2 as YFSETQ. Reading from cysteine to phenylalanine, the CDR3 counts 15 amino acids. The DNA shown is the 45-base CDR3, in frame from base 1. V lost 0 bases and J lost 0 bases; the stretch between them is 7 bases long.

Using the deep immunoSEQ assay, TCR CDR3 regions were amplified from genomic DNA by multiplex PCR. Extracted genomic DNA from each cell subset was spread evenly across all wells of several immunoSEQ 96-well plates, with each plate serving as a replicate. For sorted subsets, each replicate PCR was loaded with 200 ng genomic DNA, equivalent to about 30,000 T cell genomes. Purified libraries were measured with a Qubit 3.0 fluorometer, size-checked on a Bioanalyzer 2100, and measured again with the KAPA Library Quantification kit. A separate single-read 150-cycle Illumina NextSeq 550 flow cell was used to sequence each immunoSEQ 96-well plate. The study's own analysis went as follows. Because the immunoSEQ output held only junctional sequences and lacked quality scores, the filtering could not match the filtering applied to full-length reads. Sequences were annotated with PyIR, a Python wrapper for IgBLAST v1.9, and V/J genes and CDR3 were assigned using IMGT germline references. Any read was removed if the V/J assignment was weak (E-value above 1e-6), the CDR3 was missing, or the read contained stop codons, out-of-frame junctions, or ambiguous translated residues. A V3J clonotype was defined by an identical inferred V gene, J gene, and CDR3 amino acid sequence. Percentage overlap between repertoires was calculated by dividing the number of shared unique clonotypes by the size of the smaller repertoire. RTK rarefaction, the Chao1 estimator, and Recon v2.1 estimates of unobserved clonotypes were used to assess repertoire richness. Generation probabilities were computed with OLGA for all TCRbeta clonotypes obtained by the gDNA method from several donors. The immuneACCESS repertoire file appears here via TCRdb, limited to in-frame rearrangements. These files lack a portion of the clones; in checked studies, under half of the deficit traces to unresolved V genes, and the cause of the others is not known. The V and J calls and clone size were taken over from that table, and D and trimming were inferred from the DNA. A total of some 580,000 clones appear in this sample, about 97% of them only once. About 0.06% of the sample is taken by the ten largest.

The chain is assembled from TRBV5-1 and TRBJ2-1; the D gene cannot be resolved reliably. Sequences were obtained from naive CD4+ T cells sorted from blood. The label giving this sample's cell subset or site can be read as: CD45RA+ positively selected. The TCR sequence derives from a woman aged 25 to 39 in good health. Here the CDR3 is given as CASSLAAASYNEQFF. The base sequence is TGCGCCAGCAGCTTGGCGGCAGCCTCCTACAATGAGCAGTTCTTC.